The 17 T cell receptor beta chains in this list originate from one sample, sequenced in a study of breast tumors, draining lymph nodes, adjacent tissues. TCRdb re-analysed the multiplex PCR reads in MiXCR, keeping a single row per CDR3 protein. This table has some 15,000 distinct CDR3 sequences, 55% to 75% appearing once. Sequenced input: tumor-adjacent breast tissue. These receptors originate from a female donor with breast cancer. Some clones in this sample may be carry-over from other donors' samples.

This clonotype was seen repeatedly, ten times or more. The chain employs TRBV6-2 or TRBV6-3 and TRBJ2-7; 12 positions agree with TRBD2. The germline V gene encodes CDR1 MNHEY and CDR2 SVGEGT. CDR3 size: 17 residues. The V segment lost 6 bases and the J segment 2 bases; nucleotides outside the gene matches: 11. CDR3 loop: CASRRPTSGRFAYEQYF. DNA of the CDR3: TGTGCCAGCAGAAGACCCACTAGCGGGAGGTTCGCCTACGAGCAGTACTTC.

J is TRBJ2-3 and V is TRBV20-1; D remains unclear. Germline V gene data show CDR1 as DFQATT and CDR2 as SNEGSKA (reference sequence). Trimming stripped 6 bases from V and 0 bases from J, with 16 bases between. The CDR3 covers 15 residues. The CDR3 loop is CSATSAVASTDTQYF. Written as DNA, the CDR3 is TGCAGTGCAACCTCCGCGGTAGCTAGCACAGATACGCAGTATTTT.

This clonotype was observed a handful of times. The chain has TRBV11-1 and TRBJ1-2, with 7 positions matching TRBD1. Germline trimming cut 0 bases from V and 4 bases from J; bases unmatched to any gene: 8. The CDR3 loop spans 16 amino acids. The germline V gene has CDR1 SGHAT and CDR2 FQDESV (reference sequence). The CDR3 nucleotides are TGTGCCAGCAGCTTAGCCCTACAGGGGAGTTCCTATGGCTACACCTTC. Its protein is CASSLALQGSSYGYTF.

A single count supports this clonotype. This rearrangement joins TRBV7-2 to TRBJ2-5; 11 bases line up with TRBD1. V trimming: 3 bases; J trimming: 5 bases; junction bases outside the gene matches: 5. This CDR3 comprises 15 residues. Germline V gene lookup returns CDR1 SGHTA and CDR2 FQGNSA. The DNA for the CDR3 is TGTGCCAGCAGCTTGGCGGACAGGGGGCTGGAGACCCAGTACTTC. Protein product: CASSLADRGLETQYF.

V and J are TRBV4-1 and TRBJ2-1; unclear D gene. The germline V gene encodes CDR1 MGHRA and CDR2 YSYEKL. Trimming removed 4 bases from V and 0 bases from J, with 10 bases in between. The CDR3 is 15 residues long. CDR3 residues: CASSRASSSYNEQFF. CDR3 coding DNA: TGCGCCAGCAGCCGAGCCTCTAGCTCCTACAATGAGCAGTTCTTC.

This clonotype was detected only once. The chain joins TRBV7-9 to TRBJ2-6; TRBD1 matches at 9 bases. Germline V gene data show CDR1 as SEHNR and CDR2 as FQNEAQ (reference sequence). The CDR3 totals 18 residues. The V gene end was trimmed by 5 bases and the J gene end by 2 bases; junction bases not matched to a gene: 10. The CDR3: CASSIPGQGDPGANVLTF. In nucleotides, the CDR3 is TGTGCCAGCAGCATACCGGGACAGGGAGACCCTGGGGCCAACGTCCTGACTTTC.

V usage is TRBV27 and J usage is TRBJ1-6; a weak D match, TRBD1 (5 bases). This CDR3 has 15 residues. CDR1 and CDR2 (germline): MNHEY, SMNVEV (reference sequence). With 1 base removed from V and 7 bases from J, the gap between germline ends came to 11 bases. CDR3 sequence (DNA): TGTGCCAGCAGTTTATTTTGGGGGGGGAATTCACCCCTCCACTTT. It yields the protein CASSLFWGGNSPLHF.

DNA of the CDR3: TGTGCCAGCAGCTTAGATGGAAGGCCAGGGTATAATTCACCCCTCCACTTT. It specifies CASSLDGRPGYNSPLHF. This chain links TRBV11-2 with TRBJ1-6, with D perhaps matching TRBD1 (5 bases). Deletions cut 0 bases from V and 4 bases from J, with 13 bases between. Germline V CDR1 and CDR2: SGHAT, FQNNGV. The CDR3 is 17 residues long.

This clonotype is labeled medium-sized (0.01 to 0.1%). V gene TRBV7-8 combines with J gene TRBJ1-2; 9 bases are shared with TRBD1. There are 14 residues in the CDR3. Germline lookup yields CDR1 SGHVS and CDR2 FQNEAQ. The junction had 5 bases not matched to a gene; V was cut back by 5 bases and J by 4 bases. Written as DNA, the CDR3 is TGTGCCAGCAGCGGACAGACAGGGGGCTATGGCTACACCTTC. This gives the protein CASSGQTGGYGYTF.

The rearrangement uses TRBV5-4 and TRBJ2-3; tentatively, D is TRBD1 (7 bases). This CDR3 region has 14 residues. Trimming removed 0 bases from V and 6 bases from J, with 11 bases in between. Germline CDR1 is SGHNT and CDR2 is YYREEE (reference sequence). CDR3 nucleotide sequence: TGTGCCAGCAGCTTGGAGGGGGCGGGGGATACGCAGTATTTT. This codes for CASSLEGAGDTQYF. Full variable domain (rest looked up from reference TRBV5-4 and TRBJ2-3): ETGVTQSPTHLIKTRGQQVTLRCSSQSGHNTVSWYQQALGQGPQFIFQYYREEENGRGNFPPRFSGLQFPNYSSELNVNALELDDSALYLCASSLEGAGDTQYFGPGTRLTVL.

Sample share makes this clonotype medium-sized. This sequence joins TRBV29-1 and TRBJ1-4; D gene uncertain. V was shortened by 6 bases and J by 5 bases, with 4 bases between the two germline ends. This CDR3 region has 10 residues. Germline CDR1 and CDR2: SQVTM and ANQGSEA. DNA of the CDR3: TGCAGCGTGCTAAATGAAAAACTGTTTTTT. Translating gives CSVLNEKLFF.

The gene calls are TRBV11-2 and TRBJ1-3; TRBD1 matches 8 bases. CDR1 and CDR2 (germline): SGHAT, FQNNGV. V shed 6 bases, J shed 2 bases, and the junction held 3 bases outside the gene matches. The CDR3 contains 14 residues. In DNA form, the CDR3 reads TGTGCCAGCAGACCGACAGGGGCTGGAAACACCATATATTTT. Its translation: CASRPTGAGNTIYF.

The chain carries TRBV6-5 and TRBJ2-1; D is possibly TRBD2 (6 bases). The V and J ends lost 5 bases and 1 base respectively, with 18 bases between them. The CDR3 sequence is 17 residues long. Germline loops: CDR1 MNHEY, CDR2 SVGAGI. CDR3 amino acids: CASSIDLPGGSYNEQFF. DNA of the CDR3: TGTGCCAGCAGTATCGACTTGCCAGGAGGGTCCTACAATGAGCAGTTCTTC.

The chain combines TRBV7-2 with TRBJ2-2, with 14 bases identical to TRBD2. V lost 3 bases and J lost 7; bases outside the gene matches: 4. The CDR3 is 16 amino acids. CDR1 SGHTA and CDR2 FQGNSA come from the germline V gene. CDR3 loop: CASSFGTSGRHGELFF. DNA of the CDR3: TGTGCCAGCAGCTTCGGGACTAGCGGGAGACACGGGGAGCTGTTTTTT.

This sequence joins TRBV2 and TRBJ2-7; D possibly corresponds to TRBD1 (6 bases). This CDR3 has 15 amino acids. V was pared by 2 bases and J by 2 bases, with 13 bases between. Germline lookup yields CDR1 SNHLY and CDR2 FYNNEI. This chain's CDR3 is CASSESGALAYEQYF. CDR3 nucleotides: TGTGCCAGCAGTGAATCAGGGGCTCTAGCCTACGAGCAGTACTTC.

V and J are TRBV7-2 and TRBJ2-5, with 12 positions matching TRBD2. The V segment lost 1 base and the J segment 4 bases; nucleotides outside the gene matches: 4. This CDR3 comprises 16 residues. The germline gives CDR1 SGHTA, CDR2 FQGNSA. CDR3 region: CASSLGLAGASETQYF. In DNA form, the CDR3 reads TGTGCCAGCAGCTTAGGACTAGCGGGAGCTTCAGAGACCCAGTACTTC.

About this clonotype: The junction and the germline gene differ at one end; a read error may be behind it. V is TRBV28 and J is TRBJ1-6; D might be TRBD1 (5 bases). CDR1 and CDR2 (germline): MDHEN, SYDVKM. The length of the CDR3 is 13 residues. DNA of the CDR3: TGTGCCAGCAGTCCGAGACAGAATTCACCCTTCCACTTT. Amino acid sequence: CASSPRQNSPFHF.